This T cell receptor (beta chain) was recorded in a study of shared clonotypes between healthy human individuals (dated by TCRdb to 2019 to 2021). In the study overall: The cohort comprised a couple of women and a few men aged 18 to 49 years. Per donor, leukapheresis produced somewhere between about 0.9 and 9.5 billion PBMCs. The study deeply sequenced blood TCR repertoires of 5 or 6 healthy adults to estimate repertoire size and the extent of clonotype sharing between individuals. For each donor, CD4 naive and CD4 memory were each run on three plates, CD8 naive on two plates, and CD8 memory on one plate. Libraries were prepared and TCR repertoires were sequenced by different laboratories using diverse techniques, in order to increase sequencing depth and limit assay-specific biases. Beyond this particular receptor, the publication reports: Larger estimated clonotype richness was generally found for naive subsets than for memory subsets. Roughly 5.2% of naive CD4, 3% to 3.5% of naive CD8, around 2.3% of memory CD4, and about 0.4% of memory CD8 clonotypes were shared across a few donors. Only blood was sampled, and tissue TCR repertoires likely differ from those in blood. Rarefaction of sorted-subset datasets indicated incomplete sequencing despite the large sequencing depth. Pairwise subsampling led to the expectation that sequencing depth would affect the degree of clonotype sharing among donors. The genetic and exposure-history diversity represented was limited by the small number of donors. Higher generation probabilities were observed for clonotypes shared by all four sorted-subset donors than for non-shared clonotypes.

Of note for this clone: Its binding antigen is unknown. No much larger clone is present one base from it, and per-base qualities are unavailable.

Using the deep immunoSEQ assay, multiplex PCR amplified TCR CDR3 regions from genomic DNA. Extracted genomic DNA from each cell subset was spread evenly across all wells of several immunoSEQ 96-well plates, with each plate serving as a replicate. For sorted subsets, each replicate PCR was loaded with roughly 0.2 ug genomic DNA, equivalent to approximately 33,000 T cell genomes. Purified libraries were quantified with a Qubit 3.0 fluorometer, sized on a Bioanalyzer 2100, and re-quantified with the KAPA Library Quantification kit. Every immunoSEQ 96-well plate was sequenced on a separate single-read 150-cycle Illumina NextSeq 550 flow cell. As for how the authors treated the data: Because the immunoSEQ output included only junctional sequences and no quality scores, the filtering could not be the same as the filtering used for full-length reads. To assign V/J genes and CDR3, sequences were annotated against IMGT germline references using PyIR, a Python wrapper for IgBLAST v1.9. Reads were filtered out if the reads had weak V/J assignments (E-value above 1e-6), no CDR3, stop codons, out-of-frame junctions, or ambiguous translated residues. V3J clonotypes were defined as sequences sharing the same inferred V gene, J gene, and CDR3 amino acid sequence. The percentage overlap between two repertoires was calculated by dividing the number of shared unique clonotypes by the size of the smaller repertoire. Repertoire richness was assessed with RTK rarefaction, the Chao1 estimator, and Recon v2.1 estimates of unobserved clonotypes. OLGA was used to compute generation probabilities for all TCRbeta clonotypes that the gDNA method yielded from several donors. TCRdb re-hosts the immuneACCESS table, in-frame sequences only. Its copies lack some clones; in the studies checked, an unresolved V gene accounts for under half of them, and the cause for the rest is not known. Clonal size and the V and J genes are those of that table, whereas D and trimming came from the DNA. The table for this sample lists over 850,000 clones; 78% of them were counted only once. Of the sample, 0.55% to 0.7% falls within the top ten clones.

Donors were healthy HIV-negative adults with no recently reported acute infections or vaccinations. Every donor was a Caucasian adult living in Nashville, Tennessee, USA. Magnetic negative selection was used to enrich CD4+ T cells, after which naive cells were positively selected on CD45RA and the negative fraction became the memory subset. Blood was obtained by leukapheresis, after which PBMCs were separated by Ficoll-Histopaque density gradient centrifugation and cryopreserved in liquid nitrogen vapor phase. Analytical flow cytometry was used to check the purity and quantity of every magnetically sorted T cell population. Each sorted fraction had its genomic DNA isolated and then quantified by UV absorbance on a Nanodrop 2000c. The CDR3 spans 14 residues, from the cysteine through the phenylalanine. Only CDR3 DNA is held: 42 bases, read in frame from base 1. V lost 6 bases and J lost 2 bases; the stretch between them is 13 bases long. CDR1 and CDR2, looked up from the germline V gene, are MNHEY and SVGAGI.

Recombination linked TRBV6-5 to TRBJ2-5; the D segment could be TRBD2, given 6 matching bases. This TCR derives from a man in his late teens or twenties in good health. Some clones in this sample may be carry-over from other donors' samples. Source material: memory CD4+ T cells from PBMCs. The label giving this sample's cell subset or site can be read as: CD45RA-negative fraction. The nucleotide sequence reads TGTGCCAGCAGGCCTCCGGGAGCTCAAGAGACCCAGTACTTC. Translated, this is CASRPPGAQETQYF.